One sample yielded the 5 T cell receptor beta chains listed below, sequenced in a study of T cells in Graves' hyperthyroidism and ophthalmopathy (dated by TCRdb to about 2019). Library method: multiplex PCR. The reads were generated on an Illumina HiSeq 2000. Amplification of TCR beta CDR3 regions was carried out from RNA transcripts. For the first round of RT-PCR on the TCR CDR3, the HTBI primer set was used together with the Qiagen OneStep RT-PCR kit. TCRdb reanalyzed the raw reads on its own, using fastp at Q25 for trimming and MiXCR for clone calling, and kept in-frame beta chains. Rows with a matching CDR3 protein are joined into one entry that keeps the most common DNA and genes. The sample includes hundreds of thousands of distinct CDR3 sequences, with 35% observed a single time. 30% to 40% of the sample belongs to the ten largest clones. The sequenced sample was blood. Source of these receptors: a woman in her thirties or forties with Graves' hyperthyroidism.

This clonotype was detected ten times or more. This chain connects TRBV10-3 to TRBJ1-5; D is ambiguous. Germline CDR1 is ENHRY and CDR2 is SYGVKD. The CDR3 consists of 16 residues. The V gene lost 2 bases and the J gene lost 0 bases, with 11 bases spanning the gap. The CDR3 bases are TGTGCCATCAGTGAGACTCCCGCGGGTAGCAATCAGCCCCAGCATTTT. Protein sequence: CAISETPAGSNQPQHF.

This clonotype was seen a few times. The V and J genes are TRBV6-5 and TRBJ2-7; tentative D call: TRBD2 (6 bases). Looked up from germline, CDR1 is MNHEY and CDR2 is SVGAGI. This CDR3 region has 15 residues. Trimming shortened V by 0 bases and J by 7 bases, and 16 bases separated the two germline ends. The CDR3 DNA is TGTGCCAGCAGTTACTCGTCCGGGAGTATAAGGGAGCAGTACTTC. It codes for CASSYSSGSIREQYF.

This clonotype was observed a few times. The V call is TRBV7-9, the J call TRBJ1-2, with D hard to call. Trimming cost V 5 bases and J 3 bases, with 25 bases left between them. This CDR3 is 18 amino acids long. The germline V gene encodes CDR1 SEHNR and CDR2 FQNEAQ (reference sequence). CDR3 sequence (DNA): TGTGCCAGCAGCCAAGATCGGGTAGGGTTAAGCCCAGACTATGGCTACACCTTC. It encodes CASSQDRVGLSPDYGYTF. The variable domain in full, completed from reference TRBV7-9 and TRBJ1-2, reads DTGVSQNPRHKITKRGQNVTFRCDPISEHNRLYWYRQTLGQGPEFLTYFQNEAQLEKSRLLSDRFSAERPKGSFSTLEIQRTEQGDSAMYLCASSQDRVGLSPDYGYTFGSGTRLTVV.

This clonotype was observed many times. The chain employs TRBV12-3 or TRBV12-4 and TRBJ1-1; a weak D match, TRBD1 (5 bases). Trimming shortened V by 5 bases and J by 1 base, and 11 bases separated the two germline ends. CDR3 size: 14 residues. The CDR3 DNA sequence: TGTGCCAGCAGTCAACTCACAGGGAACACTGAAGCTTTCTTT. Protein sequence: CASSQLTGNTEAFF.

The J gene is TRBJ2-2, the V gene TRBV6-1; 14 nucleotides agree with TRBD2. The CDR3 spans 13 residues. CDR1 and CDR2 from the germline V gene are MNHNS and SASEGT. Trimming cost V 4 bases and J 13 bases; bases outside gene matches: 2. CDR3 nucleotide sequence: TGTGCCAGCAGTGCGGGACTAGCGGGAGTGCTGTTTTTT. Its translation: CASSAGLAGVLFF.